A single sample gave rise to the 25 T cell receptor beta chains below, sequenced in a study of monozygotic twins with inflammatory bowel disease. TCRdb reanalyzed the 5' RACE reads, giving one entry per CDR3 protein sequence and no DNA. Its table records around 410,000 distinct CDR3 sequences. Sequencing was carried out using blood. These receptor sequences come from a human donor with ulcerative colitis or Crohn's disease, or a healthy co-twin of an affected twin (not recorded which).

The chain joins TRBV7-6 to TRBJ1-1. CDR3 length: 13 residues. Germline V gene sequence: CDR1 SGHVS, CDR2 FNYEAQ. The CDR3 here is CASSLGWGTEAFF.

The J gene is TRBJ2-3, the V gene TRBV4-3; TCRdb picks TRBD1, but there is no DNA to check that call. The germline V gene has CDR1 LGHNA and CDR2 YSLEER. This CDR3 comprises 18 residues. The chain's CDR3 is CASSQGLRTEISTDTQYF.

The chain is built from TRBV5-6 and TRBJ2-7; TCRdb lists TRBD1, though no DNA is available to test this call. The V gene's germline CDR1 is SGHDT and CDR2 YYEEEE. The CDR3 sequence is 15 residues long. CDR3 loop: CASSPTLDTSYEQYF.

The rearrangement links TRBV24-1 to TRBJ2-3; TCRdb reports TRBD1, a call that lacks DNA to check it against. The CDR3 covers 13 residues. Germline assignment: CDR1 KGHDR and CDR2 SFDVKD. CDR3: CATSGVWPDTQYF.

The rearrangement uses TRBV11-2 and TRBJ2-1; the TCRdb D gene call, TRBD1, has no DNA to confirm it. Per germline, CDR1 SGHAT and CDR2 FQNNGV. The CDR3 length is 15 residues. The CDR3 reads CASSFRVSQGDEQFF. The full variable domain, with the rest looked up from reference TRBV11-2 and TRBJ2-1, is EAGVAQSPRYKIIEKRQSVAFWCNPISGHATLYWYQQILGQGPKLLIQFQNNGVVDDSQLPKDRFSAERLKGVDSTLKIQPAKLEDSAVYLCASSFRVSQGDEQFFGPGTRLTVL.

V is TRBV7-9 and J is TRBJ1-4; without DNA, the TCRdb call of TRBD1 cannot be checked. The germline gives CDR1 SEHNR, CDR2 FQNEAQ (reference sequence). This CDR3 spans 16 amino acids. CDR3 residues: CASSFDRIATNEKLFF.

V gene TRBV6-2 or TRBV6-3 combines with J gene TRBJ2-1; TCRdb's D gene call, TRBD1, goes unchecked for lack of DNA. Germline V gives CDR1 MNHEY, CDR2 SVGEGT. The CDR3 has 12 amino acids. The chain's CDR3 is CASSKGGYEQFF.

The genes are TRBV5-1 and TRBJ1-1; without DNA, the TCRdb call of TRBD1 cannot be checked. This CDR3 contains 18 residues. The germline gives CDR1 SGHRS, CDR2 YFSETQ. The CDR3 sequence: CASSLWGQTGAGNTEAFF.

The V gene is TRBV20-1, the J gene TRBJ2-5. Germline CDR1 DFQATT, CDR2 SNEGSKA (reference sequence). The CDR3 spans 12 residues. Here the CDR3 reads CSARGGWETQYF.

The J gene is TRBJ2-5, the V gene TRBV10-3; TCRdb lists TRBD1, though no DNA is available to test this call. Germline values: CDR1 ENHRY, CDR2 SYGVKD. This CDR3 contains 15 residues. The CDR3 here is CAIRESIGPDQSQYF.

The chain couples TRBV27 to TRBJ2-4; the TCRdb D gene call, TRBD1, has no DNA to confirm it. Germline CDR1 MNHEY, CDR2 SMNVEV (reference sequence). The CDR3 is 16 amino acids. The CDR3 loop reads CASSFGPGKAKNIQYF.

Here the CDR3 reads CSARQELNQPQHF. The genes are TRBV20-1 and TRBJ1-5. CDR1 DFQATT and CDR2 SNEGSKA come from the germline V gene (reference sequence). CDR3 length: 13 amino acids.

The rearrangement joins TRBV5-4 to TRBJ2-2; the D call from TCRdb, TRBD1, cannot be confirmed without DNA. The CDR3 length is 15 residues. The germline V gene has CDR1 SGHNT and CDR2 YYREEE (reference sequence). CDR3 region: CASSLDNRVTGELFF.

V gene TRBV11-2 combines with J gene TRBJ2-7; TCRdb's D gene call, TRBD1, goes unchecked for lack of DNA. The CDR3 is 18 residues long. Germline V gene sequence: CDR1 SGHAT, CDR2 FQNNGV. CDR3 protein: CASSLVAGRGGVSYEQYF. The whole variable domain, filled in from reference TRBV11-2 and TRBJ2-7, reads EAGVAQSPRYKIIEKRQSVAFWCNPISGHATLYWYQQILGQGPKLLIQFQNNGVVDDSQLPKDRFSAERLKGVDSTLKIQPAKLEDSAVYLCASSLVAGRGGVSYEQYFGPGTRLTVT.

The V call is TRBV20-1, the J call TRBJ1-6. CDR3 length equals 14 residues. From germline, CDR1 is DFQATT and CDR2 SNEGSKA (reference sequence). CDR3 in amino acids: CSAASWREGSPLHF.

This chain connects TRBV5-4 to TRBJ1-1; TCRdb's assignment of TRBD1 cannot be checked, as there is no DNA. From germline, CDR1 is SGHNT and CDR2 YYREEE (reference sequence). This CDR3 contains 15 residues. CDR3 sequence reads: CASSLAGQTTTEAFF. Combining the CDR3 with reference TRBV5-4 and TRBJ1-1 gives the whole variable domain ETGVTQSPTHLIKTRGQQVTLRCSSQSGHNTVSWYQQALGQGPQFIFQYYREEENGRGNFPPRFSGLQFPNYSSELNVNALELDDSALYLCASSLAGQTTTEAFFGQGTRLTVV.

The chain couples TRBV4-3 to TRBJ2-4; TCRdb's assignment of TRBD1 cannot be checked, as there is no DNA. Germline V lookup: CDR1 LGHNA, CDR2 YSLEER. This CDR3 contains 14 residues. CDR3: CASSQEAGVNIQYF.

Here the CDR3 reads CASSHRSGSYNEQFF. This chain connects TRBV5-4 to TRBJ2-1; TCRdb lists TRBD1, though no DNA is available to test this call. CDR3 length: 15 amino acids. Germline V CDR1 and CDR2: SGHNT, YYREEE (reference sequence).

The rearrangement links TRBV2 to TRBJ1-1; TCRdb names TRBD1, which stays unverified in the absence of DNA. Germline assignment: CDR1 SNHLY and CDR2 FYNNEI. The CDR3 is 13 amino acids. CDR3 residues: CASKRTPNTEAFF.

The chain joins TRBV29-1 to TRBJ2-1; TCRdb designates TRBD1, a call that cannot be tested without DNA. The CDR3 is 14 amino acids. Per germline, CDR1 SQVTM and CDR2 ANQGSEA. CDR3 region: CSVHPRDRYNEQFF.

This chain links TRBV28 with TRBJ2-7; TCRdb's D call of TRBD1 is untestable without DNA. The CDR3 is 14 amino acids. Germline V lookup: CDR1 MDHEN, CDR2 SYDVKM. CDR3 region: CASTLGTVSYEQYF.

This CDR3 is CASSQDPEQGPSYNEQFF. The V gene is TRBV4-3, the J gene TRBJ2-1; TCRdb's D gene call, TRBD1, goes unchecked for lack of DNA. Germline CDR1 reads LGHNA; CDR2 reads YSLEER. The CDR3 extends over 18 amino acids.

The gene calls are TRBV25-1 and TRBJ2-5; TCRdb lists TRBD2, though no DNA is available to test this call. Germline V gives CDR1 MGHDK, CDR2 SYGVNS. CDR3 length: 15 residues. The chain's CDR3 is CASSDWEVYQETQYF.

The V gene is TRBV18, the J gene TRBJ2-7; no DNA is available, so the TRBD1 call from TCRdb remains unchecked. This CDR3 is 15 amino acids long. CDR1 and CDR2 (germline): KGHSH, LQKENI. CDR3 region: CASSPQGQGGNEQYF.

The chain's CDR3 is CSARDLSGPKVYGYTF. This sequence joins TRBV20-1 and TRBJ1-2. Germline CDR1 reads DFQATT; CDR2 reads SNEGSKA (reference sequence). The CDR3 is made up of 16 amino acids.